These 4 T cell receptor beta chains were sequenced from one sample in a study of beta chain features in type 1 diabetes. Expressed TCRB transcripts got sequenced, as all isolated RNA was reverse transcribed. Only in-frame clones appear in the TCRdb table, and some are missing; sequencing was by immunoSEQ multiplex PCR. Here the sample spans 330,000 or so clones, 13% to 15% being singletons. Sequencing used central memory CD4+ T cells from blood. The receptors come from a young man in good health.

The chain links TRBV14 to TRBJ1-1; TRBD1 matches 9 bases. The CDR3 runs to 18 residues. V dropped 0 bases and J dropped 4; count of bases not matched to a gene: 12. CDR1 is SGHDN and CDR2 is FVKESK in the germline V gene. CDR3 coding DNA: TGTGCCAGCAGCCAAGATCTTGTGGGGACAGGGCGGGGCACTGAAGCTTTCTTT. The encoded protein is CASSQDLVGTGRGTEAFF.

This clone was counted only a few times. V usage is TRBV7-2 and J usage is TRBJ2-7; D is undetermined. Trimming pared 4 bases from V and 0 bases from J, leaving 13 bases between. The germline V gene encodes CDR1 SGHTA and CDR2 FQGNSA. The CDR3 loop spans 15 amino acids. The CDR3 spells CASSSFGRSSYEQYF. Here the CDR3 DNA reads TGTGCCAGCAGCTCGTTTGGACGAAGCTCCTACGAGCAGTACTTC.

There are many counts of this clone. The chain recombines TRBV7-2 with TRBJ2-1; tentative D call: TRBD2 (5 bases). This CDR3 is 16 amino acids long. Germline V gives CDR1 SGHTA, CDR2 FQGNSA. Deletions cut 5 bases from V and 7 bases from J, with 21 bases between. The CDR3 spells CASSQPPRGGGNEQFF. The CDR3 DNA reads TGTGCCAGCAGCCAGCCTCCCCGCGGAGGCGGGAATGAGCAGTTCTTC.

This clone was seen more than once but under ten times. The chain carries TRBV10-2 and TRBJ2-5; D gene unclear. There are 14 residues in the CDR3. V lost 1 base, J lost 2 bases, and 8 bases lay in between. Germline assignment: CDR1 WSHSY and CDR2 SAAADI. CDR3 nucleotide sequence: TGCGCCAGCAGTGAGTGGGCAGGTCAAGAGACCCAGTACTTC. It specifies CASSEWAGQETQYF.